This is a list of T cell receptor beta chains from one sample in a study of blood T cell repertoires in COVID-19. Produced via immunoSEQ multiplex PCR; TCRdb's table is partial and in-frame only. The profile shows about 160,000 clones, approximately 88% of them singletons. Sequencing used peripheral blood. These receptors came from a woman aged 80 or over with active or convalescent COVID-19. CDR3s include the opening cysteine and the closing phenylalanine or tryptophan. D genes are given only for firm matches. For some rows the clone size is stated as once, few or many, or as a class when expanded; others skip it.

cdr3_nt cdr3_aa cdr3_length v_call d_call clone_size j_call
TGTGCCAGCAGCAGGGCCGTGACTAACTCCTACAATGAGCAGTTCTTC CASSRAVTNSYNEQFF 16 TRBV7-2 NA once TRBJ2-1
TGCGCCAGCAGCTTCCGGGACAGAGCCTACGAGCAGTACTTC CASSFRDRAYEQYF 14 TRBV5-1 TRBD1 NA TRBJ2-7
TGTGCCAGCAGTGAATCGGGGGGAGGGACTAATGAAAAACTGTTTTTT CASSESGGGTNEKLFF 16 TRBV2 NA NA TRBJ1-4
TGTGCCAGTAGTGTTCACCAGGCCACCGGGGAGCTGTTTTTT CASSVHQATGELFF 14 TRBV19 NA NA TRBJ2-2
TGTGCCAGCAGCTTAGCGGGGGGGAATGAGCAGTTCTTC CASSLAGGNEQFF 13 TRBV5-4 TRBD2 NA TRBJ2-1
TGTGCCAGCAGCGTAGGGCTTAGCAATCAGCCCCAGCATTTT CASSVGLSNQPQHF 14 TRBV9 NA NA TRBJ1-5
TGTGCCAGCAGCTATGAACGTAATTCACCCCTCCACTTT CASSYERNSPLHF 13 TRBV12-3/TRBV12-4 NA NA TRBJ1-6
TGTGCCAGCTCATTGACTAGCGGGGGGCAGGGTGCCCTATACGAGCAGTACTTC CASSLTSGGQGALYEQYF 18 TRBV18 TRBD2 NA TRBJ2-7
TGTGCCAGCAGCCTGGACCAGGGCGAGCAGTACTTC CASSLDQGEQYF 12 TRBV3-1/TRBV3-2 NA NA TRBJ2-7
TGTGCCAGCAGCTTAACCCCGGCAGGGTTTGGAAACACCATATATTTT CASSLTPAGFGNTIYF 16 TRBV7-3 NA NA TRBJ1-3
TGTGCCAGCAGCTTAGATAGAGACCCACTCAGGGGTGAGCAGTTCTTC CASSLDRDPLRGEQFF 16 TRBV11-3 NA NA TRBJ2-1
TGTGCCAGCAGTCAAGATGTAAAAGAGCAGTACTTC CASSQDVKEQYF 12 TRBV3-1/TRBV3-2 NA NA TRBJ2-7
TGTGCCAGCAGCAGCCGCGGGGGGGCATATACGCAGTATTTT CASSSRGGAYTQYF 14 TRBV9 TRBD2 NA TRBJ2-3
TGTGCCAGCAGCTTAGAGCCAGATACGCAGTATTTT CASSLEPDTQYF 12 TRBV7-2 NA NA TRBJ2-3
TGTGCCAGCAGCCGCCTAGGACAGGGGACTGAAGCTTTCTTT CASSRLGQGTEAFF 14 TRBV6-2/TRBV6-3 TRBD1 NA TRBJ1-1
TGCAGCGTTCTCGGACAGGTGAACACCGGGGAGCTGTTTTTT CSVLGQVNTGELFF 14 TRBV29-1 TRBD1 NA TRBJ2-2
TGTGCCAGTAGGGTAGCAGGGGCAGATACGCAGTATTTT CASRVAGADTQYF 13 TRBV19 NA NA TRBJ2-3
TGTGCCTCCACTCTTGGGGGCAGGGCCTTTGGGACCGGGGAGCTGTTTTTT CASTLGGRAFGTGELFF 17 TRBV19 NA NA TRBJ2-2
TGCGCCAGCAGCCTTCAAAGGGAGGAACCTTTCTTT CASSLQREEPFF 12 TRBV4-3 NA NA TRBJ1-1
TGTGCCAGCAGCTTAAGTCGACTAGCGGGGGGGCCCGAAAATGAGCAGTTCTTC CASSLSRLAGGPENEQFF 18 TRBV7-8 TRBD2 NA TRBJ2-1
TGTGCCAGCAGGGACAGGGGAGGCGGCTATGGCTACACCTTC CASRDRGGGYGYTF 14 TRBV2 TRBD1 NA TRBJ1-2
TGTGCCAGCAGCAGCACCGGGACAGGGGGCTGGGAGCAGTACTTC CASSSTGTGGWEQYF 15 TRBV5-4 TRBD1 NA TRBJ2-7
TGTGCCAGCAGTTACTCGGGGGGGCTAGGAACTGAAGCTTTCTTT CASSYSGGLGTEAFF 15 TRBV6-2/TRBV6-3 NA NA TRBJ1-1
TGTGCCAGCAGTGAATTGAGACTAGCAAGTGAGCAGTTCTTC CASSELRLASEQFF 14 TRBV2 TRBD2 NA TRBJ2-1
TGTGCCAGCAGTTACTCCGGTGGTAATGAAAAACTGTTTTTT CASSYSGGNEKLFF 14 TRBV6-5 NA NA TRBJ1-4
TGCGCCAGCAGCCAAGATTTAAGCGGATATTCCTCCTACAATGAGCAGTTCTTC CASSQDLSGYSSYNEQFF 18 TRBV4-3 NA NA TRBJ2-1
TGTGCCAGTAGTTCCCCGGGACAGAGGGGCACTGAAGCTTTCTTT CASSSPGQRGTEAFF 15 TRBV19 TRBD1 NA TRBJ1-1
TGTGCCTGGAGTGGGCAGGGAAATAATTCACCCCTCCACTTT CAWSGQGNNSPLHF 14 TRBV30 NA NA TRBJ1-6
TGCGCCAGCAGTGCAGTGCAGGGGTCGGCAGATAATTCACCCCTCCACTTT CASSAVQGSADNSPLHF 17 TRBV10-2 NA NA TRBJ1-6
TGTGCCAGCAGTTCCAGTCTAGCGGGGGGCATGAATGAGCAGTTCTTC CASSSSLAGGMNEQFF 16 TRBV6-2/TRBV6-3 TRBD2 once TRBJ2-1
TGTGCCAGTATCCCCCCCCGGGGAAGCGCTGAAGCTTTCTTT CASIPPRGSAEAFF 14 TRBV19 NA NA TRBJ1-1
TGTGCCAGCAGCGATCTACAGGGGGCTCAGGAGACCCAGTACTTC CASSDLQGAQETQYF 15 TRBV14 TRBD1 NA TRBJ2-5
TGCGCCAGCAGCTACAGGGAGTCGGCTGAAGCTTTCTTT CASSYRESAEAFF 13 TRBV5-1 NA NA TRBJ1-1
TGTGCCAGCAGCCAAGCGGGACAATCTAATTCACCCCTCCACTTT CASSQAGQSNSPLHF 15 TRBV3-1/TRBV3-2 NA NA TRBJ1-6
TGTGCCAGCAGTGAACGGGGGGCTAGCGCTAGCTCCTACAATGAGCAGTTCTTC CASSERGASASSYNEQFF 18 TRBV6-1 NA NA TRBJ2-1
TGTGCCAGCAGCCAACGGACAGGGCTGAACACCGGGGAGCTGTTTTTT CASSQRTGLNTGELFF 16 TRBV14 TRBD1 NA TRBJ2-2
TGCGCCAGCAGTAACGCCGCGCGGGACTACGAGCAGTACTTC CASSNAARDYEQYF 14 TRBV5-1 NA few TRBJ2-7
TGCGCCAGCAGCATGTCCGGGACAGTAAATTCACCCCTCCACTTT CASSMSGTVNSPLHF 15 TRBV5-1 TRBD1 NA TRBJ1-6
TGTGCCAGCAGCCAAGTGGCGGGGTTTATCGACGAGCAGTACTTC CASSQVAGFIDEQYF 15 TRBV14 NA few TRBJ2-7
TGTGCCAGCTCACCCGGGACAGGTGACGTCTATGGCTACACCTTC CASSPGTGDVYGYTF 15 TRBV18 TRBD1 NA TRBJ1-2
TGTGCCACGCGGAGTTCAGCGAACACTGAAGCTTTCTTT CATRSSANTEAFF 13 TRBV2 NA NA TRBJ1-1
TGTGCCAGCAGCTTAATCGGGGGGACTGAAGCTTTCTTT CASSLIGGTEAFF 13 TRBV7-9 NA NA TRBJ1-1
TGTGCCAGCAGCAAGACAGGGTTGGGCAATCAGCCCCAGCATTTT CASSKTGLGNQPQHF 15 TRBV27 TRBD1 NA TRBJ1-5
TGCGCCAGCAGCCAAGATCCTGTAACTAGCACAGATACGCAGTATTTT CASSQDPVTSTDTQYF 16 TRBV4-1 NA NA TRBJ2-3
TGTGCCAGCAGCTCCACTGGGGAGCGAACCGGGGAGCTGTTTTTT CASSSTGERTGELFF 15 TRBV9 NA NA TRBJ2-2
TGTGCCAGCAGCACGGACAGATTAAGCTACGAGCAGTACTTC CASSTDRLSYEQYF 14 TRBV7-2 NA NA TRBJ2-7
TGTGCCAGCAGCTCAGGGGTCGGGTATGGCTACACCTTC CASSSGVGYGYTF 13 TRBV7-9 NA NA TRBJ1-2
TGTGCCAGCAGCCAAGCCCCCGGGACAGGGGAAGAGCAGTACTTC CASSQAPGTGEEQYF 15 TRBV3-1/TRBV3-2 TRBD1 few TRBJ2-7
TGTGCCAGCAGCTTAACCCGACAGGGCCACTATGGCTACACCTTC CASSLTRQGHYGYTF 15 TRBV7-8 TRBD1 NA TRBJ1-2
TGTGCCAGCAGCCAAAACAGGGGAAACAATCAGCCCCAGCATTTT CASSQNRGNNQPQHF 15 TRBV7-2 TRBD1 NA TRBJ1-5
TGTGCCTGGAGTGTACCGGGGGGGGTGGCTTTCTTT CAWSVPGGVAFF 12 TRBV30 NA NA TRBJ1-1
TGTGCCACCGGCAGGGACTCTGGAAACACCATATATTTT CATGRDSGNTIYF 13 TRBV18 NA NA TRBJ1-3
TGCAGCGTACCGACAGCCCCTAACTATGGCTACACCTTC CSVPTAPNYGYTF 13 TRBV29-1 NA NA TRBJ1-2
TGCGCCAGCAGCCAAGATAAATTCTCCTACGAGCAGTACTTC CASSQDKFSYEQYF 14 TRBV4-3 NA NA TRBJ2-7
TGCGCCAGCAGTGAGTCGGCTAGCGGGGGGGCTGTGGCCCAGTACTTC CASSESASGGAVAQYF 16 TRBV10-2 TRBD2 NA TRBJ2-5
TGTGCCAGCAGCTTGTCTGGCAACCCTGGAGAGACCCAGTACTTC CASSLSGNPGETQYF 15 TRBV5-5 NA NA TRBJ2-5
TGTGCCTGGAGTGCGGTACGGGGGGCAGGAGAGACCCAGTACTTC CAWSAVRGAGETQYF 15 TRBV30 NA NA TRBJ2-5
TGCGCCAGCAGCCAAGGGTTCGGGGATAGGACCTATGGCTACACCTTC CASSQGFGDRTYGYTF 16 TRBV4-1 NA NA TRBJ1-2
TGTGCCAGCAGTCTGACACCTCGCCCTCATCAGCCCCAGCATTTT CASSLTPRPHQPQHF 15 TRBV6-2/TRBV6-3 NA once TRBJ1-5